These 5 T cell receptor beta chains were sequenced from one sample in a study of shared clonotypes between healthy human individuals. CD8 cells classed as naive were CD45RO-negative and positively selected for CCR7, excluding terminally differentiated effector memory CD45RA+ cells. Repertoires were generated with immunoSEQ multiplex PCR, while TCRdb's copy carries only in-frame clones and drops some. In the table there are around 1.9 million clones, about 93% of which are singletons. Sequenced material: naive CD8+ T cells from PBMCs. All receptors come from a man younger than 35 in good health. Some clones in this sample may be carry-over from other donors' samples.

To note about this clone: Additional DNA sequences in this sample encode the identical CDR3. The CDR3 region is CASSIRGVYNEQFF. CDR3 DNA: TGTGCCAGTAGTATTAGAGGAGTTTACAATGAGCAGTTCTTC. The chain combines TRBV19 with TRBJ2-1; no clear D gene. Germline V gene data show CDR1 as LNHDA and CDR2 as SQIVND (reference sequence). This CDR3 is 14 amino acids long. The V end was cut by 3 bases, the J end by 4 bases, with 10 bases between.

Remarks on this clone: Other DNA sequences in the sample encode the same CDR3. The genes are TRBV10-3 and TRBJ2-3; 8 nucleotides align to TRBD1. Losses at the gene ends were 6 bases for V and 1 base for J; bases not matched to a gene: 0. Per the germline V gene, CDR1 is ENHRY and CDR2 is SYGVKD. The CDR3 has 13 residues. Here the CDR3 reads CAIRDRGTDTQYF. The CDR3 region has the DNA TGTGCCATCAGGGACAGGGGCACAGATACGCAGTATTTT.

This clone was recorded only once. The DNA for the CDR3 is TGTGCCAGCAGCGTAGGGGACTCTCACGTCACGGAGCAGTACTTC. It specifies CASSVGDSHVTEQYF. The rearrangement joins TRBV9 to TRBJ2-7; TRBD2 might be the D (6 bases). The CDR3 runs to 15 residues. Germline-derived CDR1 and CDR2 are SGDLS and YYNGEE. Trimming took off 0 bases at V and 7 bases at J, with 17 bases between the two ends.

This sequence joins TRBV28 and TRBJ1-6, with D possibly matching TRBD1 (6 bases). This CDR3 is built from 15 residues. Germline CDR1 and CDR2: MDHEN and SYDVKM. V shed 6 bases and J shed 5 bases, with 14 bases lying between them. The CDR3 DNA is TGTGCCAGCAGATATACAGGGAGCCATAATTCACCCCTCCACTTT. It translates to CASRYTGSHNSPLHF.

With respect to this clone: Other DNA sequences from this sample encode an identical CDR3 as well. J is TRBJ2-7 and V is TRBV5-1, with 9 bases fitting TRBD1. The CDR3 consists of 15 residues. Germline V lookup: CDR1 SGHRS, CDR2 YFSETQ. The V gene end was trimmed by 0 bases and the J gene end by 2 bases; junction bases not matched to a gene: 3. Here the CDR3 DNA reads TGCGCCAGCAGCTTGGCAGGACAGGGGCCCTACGAGCAGTACTTC. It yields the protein CASSLAGQGPYEQYF.